This T cell receptor (beta chain) was identified during a study of blood T cell repertoires in COVID-19. On the study more broadly: Italy, Spain and the United States were the sources of the convalescent and acute COVID-19 samples. T cells, B-cell-depleted T cells, or PBMCs supplied cDNA or gDNA.

V was clipped by 10 bases and J by 4 bases, with 13 bases between them. Germline V lookup: CDR1 WSHSY, CDR2 SAAADI. The CDR3 runs to 12 residues. The assay was immunoSEQ multiplex PCR, and TCRdb's table has in-frame clones only and misses some. The data contain fewer than 130,000 clones, around 83% of them singletons. The chain joins TRBV10-2 to TRBJ2-5, with D perhaps matching TRBD2 (5 bases). This TCR derives from a human donor in a cohort sampled during active COVID-19. Sequences were obtained from peripheral blood. CDR3 region: CATTLVGETQYF. The CDR3 nucleotides read TGCGCCACCACACTAGTAGGAGAGACCCAGTACTTC.